This T cell receptor beta chain was recorded in a study of cytomegalovirus exposure and HLA in healthy donors. General study points: Certain indistinguishable V segments, among them TRBV6-2 and TRBV6-3, were excluded.

The trim removed 4 bases at V and 0 bases at J, leaving 11 bases unmatched. The CDR3 is 19 residues long. The germline V gene has CDR1 SGDLS and CDR2 YYNGEE. With regard to this clone: Its specificity is unknown.

Primers: 60 Vbeta forward and 13 Jbeta reverse. Only in-frame clones appear in the TCRdb table, and some are missing; sequencing was by immunoSEQ multiplex PCR. Of 130,000 or so clones in the sample, 81% are singletons; the top ten hold about 1.7%. These donors, healthy bone marrow donors, were studied. While unrecorded immune exposures were likely, the donors were nominally healthy when sampled. The rearrangement uses TRBV9 and TRBJ1-6; 9 bases are a match to TRBD1. Specimen: PBMCs. The clonotype comes from a man between 18 and 35 years old in good health and CMV-seronegative. CDR3 protein: CASSPTGQGLSSYNSPLHF. The CDR3 nucleotides read TGTGCCAGCAGCCCCACCGGACAGGGGCTGAGCTCCTATAATTCACCCCTCCACTTT.